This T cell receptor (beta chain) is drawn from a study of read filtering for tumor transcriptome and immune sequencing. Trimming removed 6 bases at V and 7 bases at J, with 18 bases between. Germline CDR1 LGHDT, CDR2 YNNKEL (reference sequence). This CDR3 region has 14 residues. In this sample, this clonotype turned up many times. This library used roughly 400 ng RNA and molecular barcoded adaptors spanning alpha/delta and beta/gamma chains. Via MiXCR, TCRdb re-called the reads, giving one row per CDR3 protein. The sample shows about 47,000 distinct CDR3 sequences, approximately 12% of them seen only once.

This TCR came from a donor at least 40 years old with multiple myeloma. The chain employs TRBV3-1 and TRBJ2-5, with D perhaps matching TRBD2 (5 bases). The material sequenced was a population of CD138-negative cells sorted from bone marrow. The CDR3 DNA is TGTGCCAGCAGTACAGCTATGGGAGAGAGGACCCAGTACTTC. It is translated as CASSTAMGERTQYF.